This T cell receptor (beta chain) was captured in a study of CD8+ T cells in alopecia areata. Study in general: Patients received oral tofacitinib, 5 to 10 mg twice daily, for moderate-to-severe alopecia areata.

Note on this clone: Its target is not known.

Germline-derived CDR1 and CDR2 are MGHRA and YSYEKL. V lost 0 bases and J 4 bases, leaving 10 bases between the germline ends. This CDR3 comprises 15 residues. The treatment here: oral pan-JAK inhibitor, 5-10 mg twice daily. Study-wide results and limits: A large proportion of expanded lesional clones were detected persisting in scalp and blood during tofacitinib. Especially in alopecia totalis/universalis, lesional scalp showed greater clonality than normal scalp did. Expanded CD8+ clones among the top 100, as well as scalp clonality, were significantly decreased by tofacitinib.

Extracted from the samples, RNA was reverse transcribed into cDNA to serve as the sequencing template. Some clones are missing from TCRdb's copy, which holds only in-frame ones; the method was immunoSEQ multiplex PCR. The sample lists more than 95,000 clones, approximately 90% occurring once. The rearrangement links TRBV4-1 to TRBJ1-3; D remains ambiguous. Source: CD8+ T cells sorted from blood, taken at approximately week 34, from a patient treated with tofacitinib. The receptor was derived from a human donor with alopecia areata. In DNA, the CDR3 is TGCGCCAGCAGCCAAGAGGCTATGGAAGGAAACACCATATATTTT. Translated, it gives CASSQEAMEGNTIYF.